A selection of T cell receptor beta chains follows, all from one sample in a study of blood T cell repertoires in COVID-19. TCRdb's copy holds only in-frame clones and misses some; the assay was immunoSEQ multiplex PCR. Here the sample spans a few hundred thousand clones, roughly 88% being singletons. The sequenced sample was peripheral blood. The receptors were gathered from a middle-aged man with COVID-19, enrolled during active disease. CDR3s include the opening cysteine and the closing phenylalanine or tryptophan.

v_call	cdr3_aa
TRBV2	CASSGQGTSSYEQYF
TRBV5-4	CASSLVAGAYNEQFF
TRBV19	CASTGTSGTDTQYF
TRBV6-5	CASSYSSGDSTYEQYF
TRBV12-3/TRBV12-4	CASRPDRDGYTF
TRBV5-4	CASSSVPLGGEQFF
TRBV5-1	CASSPSGTEAFF
TRBV25-1	CASSELGQDTDTQYF
TRBV27	CASSPPGGLAGAYNEQFF
TRBV7-3	CASSKTGSSGNTIYF
TRBV6-2/TRBV6-3	CASSYPRDRRLNTGELFF
TRBV24-1	CATSNKAGVSSYNEQFF
TRBV2	CASSLGEVTLHEQYF
TRBV7-6	CASSSPGQGTGELFF
TRBV15	CATDTGTSGRSREQFF
TRBV11-2	CASSLTAGGLSEAFF
TRBV5-1	CASSPAGTGGGTQYF
TRBV28	CASGVGITGRTSPLHF
TRBV6-5	CASSYHLGQGPGELFF
TRBV7-9	CASSLGGGSSYEQYF
TRBV7-6	CASSLVSGGNYEQYF
TRBV28	CASRYPGTGNSPLHF
TRBV7-2	CASSLDRVTSEQYF
TRBV21-1	CASSKDHMAPLTYEQYF
TRBV21-1	CASSKGGQKNEKLFF
TRBV7-3	CASSFNLNTEAFF
TRBV5-5	CASSLVTGGYEQYF
TRBV29-1	CSFERGGTEAFF
TRBV7-8	CASSLGTAEQYF
TRBV6-6	CASTPWGVSNTGELFF
TRBV7-8	CASSPVRYTEAFF
TRBV9	CASSSHEQITGELFF
TRBV19	CASSITLAAYNEQFF
TRBV3-1/TRBV3-2	CASSPNWGRSTEAFF
TRBV19	CASSMASGVTDTQYF
TRBV11-2	CASSLRQGLSSEQFF
TRBV6-1	CASSDPGGTSTDTQYF
TRBV2	CASRGTGGEGTQYF
TRBV7-2	CASSQGGSDQPQHF
TRBV7-9	CASSLEASADTQYF
TRBV28	CASAVGQKINYGYTF
TRBV2	CAGSATNEKLFF
TRBV20-1	CSAAQQGGAFF
TRBV9	CASSPRGGTRTAYNEQFF
TRBV6-5	CASSYQGERSDTQYF
TRBV6-2/TRBV6-3	CASSPTTNTGELFF
TRBV28	CASRDSNTGELFF
TRBV10-1	CASSQGQGVSYEQYF
TRBV5-1	CASSLAEPSTDTQYF
TRBV29-1	CSGGQSPYEQYF
TRBV7-2	CASSLGPGTASTGELFF